This is a list of T cell receptor beta chains from one sample in a study of cytomegalovirus exposure and HLA in healthy donors. The assay was immunoSEQ multiplex PCR, and TCRdb's table has in-frame clones only and misses some. Here the sample spans 150,000 to 200,000 clones, approximately 83% being singletons. Sequencing input: PBMCs. The receptor source for this set is a man between 18 and 29 years old in good health and CMV-seropositive. The CDR3 runs from the conserved cysteine through the conserved F or W. The order of the fields is CDR3 DNA, CDR3 protein, J gene, D gene, V gene, clone size. D genes are given only for firm matches. The listing skips clone size in some rows; elsewhere it reads once, few, many or a size class.

TGCGCCAGCAGCCAGACAGGTCACGAGCAGTACTTC CASSQTGHEQYF TRBJ2-7 . TRBV4-3 few
TGTGCCAGCAGTGAGATCAGGTCCCAGGCTGAGCAGTACTTC CASSEIRSQAEQYF TRBJ2-7 . TRBV6-1 .
TGTGCCAGCAGACATGGACAGGGACGGAACACCGGGGAGCTGTTTTTT CASRHGQGRNTGELFF TRBJ2-2 TRBD1 TRBV5-4 .
TGCGCCAGCAGCTTGGCCGGGACAGGGAGCAATGAGCAGTTCTTC CASSLAGTGSNEQFF TRBJ2-1 TRBD1 TRBV5-1 .
TGCGCCAGCAGGGGACTAGCGGGGGCGAGCACCGGGGAGCTGTTTTTT CASRGLAGASTGELFF TRBJ2-2 TRBD2 TRBV4-1 .
TGCGCCAGCAGCCAAGAAGCGGTGAACACTGAAGCTTTCTTT CASSQEAVNTEAFF TRBJ1-1 . TRBV4-1 few
TGTGCCAGTACTCACAGGGGCTACGAGCAGTACTTC CASTHRGYEQYF TRBJ2-7 TRBD1 TRBV19 .
TGTGCCAGCAGCTTGGGCCAGGGTGCAGATACGCAGTATTTT CASSLGQGADTQYF TRBJ2-3 . TRBV5-4 .
TGTGCCAGCAGCCCGAAACAGGGGGACACAGATACGCAGTATTTT CASSPKQGDTDTQYF TRBJ2-3 TRBD1 TRBV7-9 .
TGCGCCAGCAGCTTGCGGGGTAACCAAGAGACCCAGTACTTC CASSLRGNQETQYF TRBJ2-5 . TRBV5-1 .
TGTGCCAGCAGTGCGCACCCGGCTCTCCGGGGCAATGAGCAGTTCTTC CASSAHPALRGNEQFF TRBJ2-1 . TRBV6-1 .
TGTGCCAGCAGCCAAATCTCCGCGGGGAGCTATGAGCAGTTCTTC CASSQISAGSYEQFF TRBJ2-1 . TRBV4-2 .
TGTGCCAGCAGCTCCCTAGAGGATACGCAGTATTTT CASSSLEDTQYF TRBJ2-3 . TRBV7-2 .
TGTGCCAGCTCACCCCCCGGGACAGTAACCCAGCCCCAGCATTTT CASSPPGTVTQPQHF TRBJ1-5 TRBD1 TRBV18 .
TGTGCCAGTAGTATCGTTCATCATCGGGAAAAACTGTTTTTT CASSIVHHREKLFF TRBJ1-4 . TRBV19 .
TGTGCCAGCAGTTTAGGTGGGGGCGCTGGGTACGAGCAGTACTTC CASSLGGGAGYEQYF TRBJ2-7 . TRBV27 .
TGTGCCAGCAGTTCCGACAGGAGCTCCTACAATGAGCAGTTCTTC CASSSDRSSYNEQFF TRBJ2-1 . TRBV6-4 .
TGCGCCAGCAGTTCCGGGGAAAAACTGTTTTTT CASSSGEKLFF TRBJ1-4 . TRBV10-2 few
TGTGCCAGCAGCCCCGTCAGGGACTATGGCTACACCTTC CASSPVRDYGYTF TRBJ1-2 . TRBV7-9 .
TGTGCCAGCAGCTCACCCCGACAGGGTGTGAGGAGTGGCTACACCTTC CASSSPRQGVRSGYTF TRBJ1-2 TRBD1 TRBV11-2 .
TGTGCCAGCACCGACCCATTCCCGGGACTCCACACCGGGGAGCTGTTTTTT CASTDPFPGLHTGELFF TRBJ2-2 . TRBV9 .
TGTGCCAGCAGTCAGAGGAGCAATGAGCAGTTCTTC CASSQRSNEQFF TRBJ2-1 . TRBV27 .
TGTGCCAGCAGTGATGGCTGGGAGCGCACAGATACGCAGTATTTT CASSDGWERTDTQYF TRBJ2-3 . TRBV6-1 .
TGTGCCAGCAGCTTCTCGGGACTAGCGGGATTTACCGGGGAGCTGTTTTTT CASSFSGLAGFTGELFF TRBJ2-2 TRBD2 TRBV7-2 once
TGTGCCAGCTCACGGGGGGGACACACTGAAGCTTTCTTT CASSRGGHTEAFF TRBJ1-1 . TRBV18 few
TGCGCCAGCAGCCAAGATCTATTACAGGGGGCGGCCCCCTACGAGCAGTACTTC CASSQDLLQGAAPYEQYF TRBJ2-7 TRBD1 TRBV4-3 .
TGTGCCAGCAGTGAACTAGCGGGAGTAACTAGCACAGATACGCAGTATTTT CASSELAGVTSTDTQYF TRBJ2-3 TRBD2 TRBV2 .
TGTGCCAGCAGTTTGGGACAGGGGGGTTCGTGGGGCTACACCTTC CASSLGQGGSWGYTF TRBJ1-2 TRBD1 TRBV5-4 .
TGTGCCATCAGTAAGGGGGCTCACACTGAAGCTTTCTTT CAISKGAHTEAFF TRBJ1-1 TRBD1 TRBV10-3 .
TGCGCCAGCAGCCAAGAAGCCTCAGGGAACTACGAGCAGTACTTC CASSQEASGNYEQYF TRBJ2-7 . TRBV4-1 .
TGTGCCAGTAGTAGAACGGGTCCCAGCGGGGGGGCTCTATGGGAGACCCAGTACTTC CASSRTGPSGGALWETQYF TRBJ2-5 TRBD2 TRBV19 .
TGTGCCACCAGCTCCGCGGGGGGCTCGGAACTGTTTTTT CATSSAGGSELFF TRBJ1-4 . TRBV15 .
TGTGCCAGTAGTCTCGGACAGGATATGGGGAATGAAAAACTGTTTTTT CASSLGQDMGNEKLFF TRBJ1-4 TRBD1 TRBV19 .
TGTGCCAGCAGCGTAAACGGGGGGTCCTACAATGAGCAGTTCTTC CASSVNGGSYNEQFF TRBJ2-1 TRBD2 TRBV9 once
TGTGCCAGCAGCTTTGGACTAGCGGGGGGGCCCAAAAATGAGCAGTTCTTC CASSFGLAGGPKNEQFF TRBJ2-1 TRBD2 TRBV5-4 .
TGTGCCAGCTCGCGGGACAGAATAAATAACTATGGCTACACCTTC CASSRDRINNYGYTF TRBJ1-2 TRBD1 TRBV18 once
TGTGCCAGCAGTTACGCCCGGGACAGCGAGCAGTTCTTC CASSYARDSEQFF TRBJ2-1 TRBD1 TRBV6-5 once
TGCGCCAGCAGCTTGGTGACACCAGGACAGGGGGCTAGCGAGCAGTACTTC CASSLVTPGQGASEQYF TRBJ2-7 TRBD1 TRBV5-1 .
TGTGCCAGCTCTAGACAGGGAGGTCCAGATACGCAGTATTTT CASSRQGGPDTQYF TRBJ2-3 . TRBV18 .
TGTGCCAGCAGTGAAACGGGGATACATACGCAGTATTTT CASSETGIHTQYF TRBJ2-3 . TRBV9 .
TGTGCCATCAGTGAACGGGTCAATCAGCCCCAGCATTTT CAISERVNQPQHF TRBJ1-5 . TRBV10-3 .
TGCAGCGGGGACACGGTCTCCTACAATGAGCAGTTCTTC CSGDTVSYNEQFF TRBJ2-1 . TRBV29-1 .
TGTGCCATCAGTGACTGGGGACAACCACAAGAGACCCAGTACTTC CAISDWGQPQETQYF TRBJ2-5 . TRBV10-3 .
TGTGCCAGCAGCTTAGACAGGGTGAGACAAGAGACCCAGTACTTC CASSLDRVRQETQYF TRBJ2-5 . TRBV7-2 .
TGTGCCTGGAGTAGGGGGGGCCTTAATGAGCAGTTCTTC CAWSRGGLNEQFF TRBJ2-1 . TRBV30 .
TGTGCCAGCAGCACAGAACAGGTTTTCGATGGCTACACCTTC CASSTEQVFDGYTF TRBJ1-2 . TRBV5-5 .
TGTGCCAGCAGTCCTCAGGGACTTCGGGACGAGCAGTACTTC CASSPQGLRDEQYF TRBJ2-7 . TRBV6-5 .
TGCGCCAGCAGCCATCTGGTAGCGGGCCAAACAGATACGCAGTATTTT CASSHLVAGQTDTQYF TRBJ2-3 TRBD2 TRBV4-3 .
TGTGCCAGCAGCCAACCGGGACAAGCGAACACTGAAGCTTTCTTT CASSQPGQANTEAFF TRBJ1-1 . TRBV4-2 .
TGTGCCAGCAGCTTGTCAGGACGGCAACGACAGTATAATTCACCCCTCCACTTT CASSLSGRQRQYNSPLHF TRBJ1-6 . TRBV5-5 .
TGTGCCAGCAGCCTAAAAGGGACTAGCGGCTACAATGAGCAGTTCTTC CASSLKGTSGYNEQFF TRBJ2-1 TRBD2 TRBV13 .
TGTGCCAGCAGCCGAGCGGAGCAGTTCTTC CASSRAEQFF TRBJ2-1 . TRBV7-2 .
TGTGCCATCAGTGGAGAGACCCACCGTCTGCGGCCCCAGTACTTC CAISGETHRLRPQYF TRBJ2-5 . TRBV10-3 .
TGTGCCAGCAGCTTATCCGGAAGGACAGGGTCGGCTGAGCAGTTCTTC CASSLSGRTGSAEQFF TRBJ2-1 TRBD1 TRBV7-3 .
TGTGCCTGGACCGGACAGGGTTCGCAGGCCCAGCATTTT CAWTGQGSQAQHF TRBJ1-5 TRBD1 TRBV30 .
TGTGCCAGCAGCTTAGCCGGGACAGGGGTGAGGGAGACCCAGTACTTC CASSLAGTGVRETQYF TRBJ2-5 TRBD1 TRBV7-9 .
TGTGCCAGCAGCTTCTCGACAGGGAATCAGCCCCAGCATTTT CASSFSTGNQPQHF TRBJ1-5 TRBD1 TRBV7-9 few
TGTGCCAGTAGACCGGGACTAGGGGTTTGGAATGAGCAGTTCTTC CASRPGLGVWNEQFF TRBJ2-1 TRBD2 TRBV19 .
TGTGCCAGCAGCGTCGGGGTCTCCTACGAGCAGTACTTC CASSVGVSYEQYF TRBJ2-7 . TRBV9 .